The 14 T cell receptor beta chains below all came from one sample that was sequenced in a study of blood T cell repertoires in COVID-19. Sequencing was performed with immunoSEQ multiplex PCR; in TCRdb, only in-frame clones are kept and a portion is missing. The sample lists around 60,000 clones; 80% to 85% were seen once. The specimen sequenced was peripheral blood. Receptor source: a man in his 60s with COVID-19, enrolled during active disease.

This rearrangement joins TRBV6-1 to TRBJ1-1; D is ambiguous. Trimming took 3 bases from V and 5 from J, leaving 19 bases between them. Germline V gives CDR1 MNHNS, CDR2 SASEGT. The CDR3 is made up of 16 amino acids. The CDR3 sequence is CASSEHLVRTGTEAFF. In nucleotides, the CDR3 is TGTGCCAGCAGTGAGCATCTTGTCAGGACGGGGACTGAAGCTTTCTTT.

The rearrangement joins TRBV2 to TRBJ2-6, with D uncertain. Trimming took off 5 bases at V and 0 bases at J, with 11 bases between the two ends. Per the germline V gene, CDR1 is SNHLY and CDR2 is FYNNEI. The CDR3 extends over 16 amino acids. CDR3 DNA: TGTGCCAGCAGTTCCACAGCATCCTCTGGGGCCAACGTCCTGACTTTC. Protein: CASSSTASSGANVLTF.

This chain connects TRBV5-4 to TRBJ2-2; 7 nucleotides line up with TRBD2. J lost 3 bases, V lost 6 bases, and 17 bases had no gene match. The V gene's germline CDR1 is SGHNT and CDR2 YYREEE (reference sequence). The CDR3 runs 18 residues. DNA for the CDR3: TGTGCCAGCAACCCTCACCCCGGGCAGGGAGGGTACACCGGGGAGCTGTTTTTT. Amino acid sequence: CASNPHPGQGGYTGELFF. The entire variable domain, with the rest obtained from reference TRBV5-4 and TRBJ2-2, is as follows: ETGVTQSPTHLIKTRGQQVTLRCSSQSGHNTVSWYQQALGQGPQFIFQYYREEENGRGNFPPRFSGLQFPNYSSELNVNALELDDSALYLCASNPHPGQGGYTGELFFGEGSRLTVL.

The V call is TRBV2, the J call TRBJ1-4, with no clear D. This CDR3 is built from 13 residues. Trimming left V 4 bases short and J 7 bases short, with 10 bases between. In germline, CDR1 is SNHLY, CDR2 FYNNEI. The CDR3 loop reads CASSVQTTEKLFF. CDR3 DNA: TGTGCCAGCAGTGTTCAGACAACTGAAAAACTGTTTTTT.

V gene TRBV30 combines with J gene TRBJ2-7; D perhaps matches TRBD1 (5 bases). V was shortened by 5 bases and J by 9 bases, with 17 bases between the two germline ends. Germline CDR1 reads GTSNPN; CDR2 reads SVGIG (reference sequence). The CDR3 length is 12 residues. The CDR3, as DNA: TGTGCCTGGCGACCCGGCAGGGTCGGGCAGTACTTC. This gives the protein CAWRPGRVGQYF.

The V call is TRBV15, the J call TRBJ2-5; D possibly corresponds to TRBD2 (6 bases). The germline V gene encodes CDR1 LNHNV and CDR2 YYDKDF (reference sequence). V was shortened by 4 bases and J by 2 bases, with 23 bases between the two germline ends. This CDR3 contains 18 residues. The CDR3: CATSTIRGTPAHQETQYF. The CDR3 bases are TGTGCCACCAGCACGATTCGGGGGACCCCAGCACATCAAGAGACCCAGTACTTC.

The V gene is TRBV9, the J gene TRBJ1-1, with D possibly TRBD1 on 6 matching bases. The CDR3 has 14 residues. Germline loops: CDR1 SGDLS, CDR2 YYNGEE. V was shortened by 0 bases and J by 5 bases, with 11 bases between the two germline ends. CDR3 coding DNA: TGTGCCAGCAGCGTAGGCGGGGGCTCGACTGAAGCTTTCTTT. Translating gives CASSVGGGSTEAFF.

In nucleotides, the CDR3 is TGTGCCAGCAACTCGCGGGGCAATGAGCAGTTCTTC. It specifies CASNSRGNEQFF. This rearrangement joins TRBV5-6 to TRBJ2-1; TRBD2 is a possible D gene (6 bases). This CDR3 is 12 amino acids long. CDR1 and CDR2 from the germline V gene are SGHDT and YYEEEE. V lost 6 bases, J lost 6 bases, and 10 bases lay in between.

The chain uses TRBV3-1 (or the pseudogene TRBV3-2) and TRBJ1-2, with TRBD1 matching over 8 bases. CDR3 size: 12 residues. V shed 5 bases, J shed 5 bases, and the junction held 1 base outside the gene matches. Germline V gives CDR1 LGHDT, CDR2 YNNKEL (reference sequence). CDR3 nucleotide sequence: TGTGCCAGCAGCACAGGGGGGTATGGCTACACCTTC. Translated: CASSTGGYGYTF.

This clone has only one observation. This sequence joins TRBV6-6 and TRBJ2-4, with TRBD2 matching 11 bases. There are 14 residues in the CDR3. Looked up from germline, CDR1 is MNHNY and CDR2 is SVGAGI (reference sequence). V dropped 5 bases and J dropped 9; count of bases not matched to a gene: 6. CDR3 DNA sequence: TGTGCCAGCAGTCCGACTAGCGGGATCGGCATTCAGTACTTC. Translated, it gives CASSPTSGIGIQYF.

This rearrangement joins TRBV29-1 to TRBJ1-1, with a weak D call TRBD1 (6 bases). The CDR3 totals 16 residues. V lost 2 bases, J lost 3 bases, and 19 bases lay in between. Germline CDR1 SQVTM, CDR2 ANQGSEA. CDR3 residues: CSVESGAGAVYTEAFF. The CDR3 DNA reads TGCAGCGTTGAATCTGGTGCAGGGGCGGTATACACTGAAGCTTTCTTT.

The genes are TRBV2 and TRBJ1-5, with TRBD1 as a possible D gene (6 bases). The length of the CDR3 is 16 residues. Germline V gives CDR1 SNHLY, CDR2 FYNNEI. Between the trimmed V and J ends, which lost 6 bases and 2 bases, there was a span of 17 bases. CDR3 in amino acids: CASRDASGGGNQPQHF. CDR3 DNA sequence: TGTGCCAGCAGGGACGCCAGTGGGGGCGGCAATCAGCCCCAGCATTTT.

CDR3 bases: TGTGCCACCAGTGAAGGAGGCCCCATGCTAGATACGCAGTATTTT. Residues: CATSEGGPMLDTQYF. The V gene is TRBV24-1, the J gene TRBJ2-3, with D perhaps TRBD2 (5 bases). CDR3 length equals 15 residues. CDR1 KGHDR and CDR2 SFDVKD come from the germline V gene. V was cut by 4 bases and J by 5 bases, with 15 bases left in between.

The sample holds one count of this clone. The chain uses TRBV5-4 and TRBJ2-3; possible D gene TRBD2, 5 bases. Germline assignment: CDR1 SGHNT and CDR2 YYREEE (reference sequence). V was trimmed by 4 bases and J by 6 bases, leaving 12 bases between them. CDR3 length equals 13 residues. CDR3 in DNA: TGTGCCAGCAGCCGGACTGAGGCGGATACGCAGTATTTT. This sequence encodes CASSRTEADTQYF.